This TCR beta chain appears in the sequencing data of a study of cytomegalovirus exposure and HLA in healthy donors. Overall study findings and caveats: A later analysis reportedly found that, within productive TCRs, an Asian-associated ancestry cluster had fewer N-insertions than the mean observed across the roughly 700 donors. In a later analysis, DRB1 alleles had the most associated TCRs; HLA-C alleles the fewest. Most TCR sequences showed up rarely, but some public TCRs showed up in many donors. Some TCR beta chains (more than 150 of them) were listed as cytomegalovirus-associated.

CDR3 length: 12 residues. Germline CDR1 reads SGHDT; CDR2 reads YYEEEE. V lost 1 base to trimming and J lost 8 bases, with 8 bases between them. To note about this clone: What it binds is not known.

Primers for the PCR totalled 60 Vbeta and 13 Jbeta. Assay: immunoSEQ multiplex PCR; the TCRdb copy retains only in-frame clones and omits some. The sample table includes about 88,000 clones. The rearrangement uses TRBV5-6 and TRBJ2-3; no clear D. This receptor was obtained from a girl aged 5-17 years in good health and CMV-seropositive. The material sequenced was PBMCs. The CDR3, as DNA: TGTGCCAGCAGCTTGTTTGGCGGTACGCAGTATTTT. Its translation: CASSLFGGTQYF.